This T cell receptor (beta chain) was found in a study of T cells after yellow fever vaccination. About the research overall: Researchers used SMART-Seq v4 Ultra Low Input to prepare fractions that had low cell numbers.

V dropped 7 bases and J dropped 0 bases, with 13 bases sitting between them. The CDR3 has 14 residues. From germline, CDR1 is SGHRS and CDR2 YFSETQ. One entry per CDR3 protein results from TCRdb running MiXCR on the 5' RACE reads. The sample has about 340,000 distinct CDR3 sequences, about 4% seen once; the top ten hold 20% to 25%. This clonotype was counted between two and nine times. As yet, its antigen is unknown. Study-wide points: The study noted that FACS-sorted repertoires could contain abundant clonotypes contaminating from the bulk population. Clonotype sharing between CD4 and CD8 compartments was small.

This specimen was PBMCs, taken 5 days after the yellow fever booster vaccination. The chain is built from TRBV5-1 and TRBJ1-1, with a tentative D call TRBD1 (6 bases). This TCR derives from a man aged 18 to 30 who received the YFV17D yellow fever vaccine. In DNA form, the CDR3 reads TGCGCCAGCCGCAGGGGAGAAGTGAACACTGAAGCTTTCTTT. Its translation is CASRRGEVNTEAFF.